This TCR beta chain was recorded in a study of T cell clones after liver transplantation (dated by TCRdb to about 2019). For the study in its entirety: ITN030ST, the source of the samples, was a randomized trial that attempted immunosuppression withdrawal within 2 years of liver transplantation. After a pre-transplant mixed lymphocyte reaction, TCRbeta sequencing was used to pinpoint donor-reactive T cell clones, which were subsequently tracked in post-transplant blood. Of the eight recipients, a few were HCV-positive, while the remaining recipients had been transplanted for non-autoimmune, non-viral indications. Blood samples were taken pre-transplant, pre-randomization before withdrawal, and post-randomization after full withdrawal or failed withdrawal. A cohort of 8 liver transplant recipients was studied, of whom 3 were classified as tolerant and 5 as non-tolerant. Tolerance was defined as complete withdrawal of immunosuppression for at least one year without a rise in liver enzymes beyond twice the upper limit of normal. As an antigen-independent comparator for donor-reactive sequences, third party-reactive TCRbeta sequences were also identified from pre-transplant MLRs. The subjects received no induction therapy and were kept on standard immunosuppression until randomization at 12-24 months post-transplant.

On the study overall, not on this receptor specifically: Without allograft tissue specimens, donor-reactive T cells may have migrated into the graft rather than being deleted. Because of small, heterogeneous patient numbers and non-standardized post-transplant time points, the conclusions were only preliminary. When repertoire turnover was taken into account, detection of donor-reactive sequences was significantly reduced in 7 of 8 subjects for CD4 and in 8 of 8 subjects for CD8. In most of the 8 subjects, circulating donor-reactive CD4 TCRbeta sequences decreased significantly after transplant, regardless of tolerance or HCV status. Low numbers of available donor cells limited the measurable donor-reactive repertoire in a couple of subjects. Donor-reactive sequences declined more than third party-reactive ones, suggesting partial antigen-specific deletion unrelated to withdrawal success.

Trimming removed 0 bases from V and 3 bases from J, leaving 18 bases between the germline ends. There are 17 amino acids in the CDR3, from cysteine to phenylalanine inclusive. The sequence is cut down to CDR3 DNA, 51 bases in frame from base 1. CDR1 and CDR2 are drawn from the germline V gene: KGHSH, LQKENI. Unstimulated PBMCs, after thawing, were stained for CD3, CD4 and CD8 and then FACS-sorted into CD3+CD4+ and CD3+CD8+ populations. All 8 studied subjects were randomized to withdrawal of immunosuppression. The Qiagen DNeasy Blood and Tissue Kit was used for isolation of genomic DNA. With respect to this clone: Its antigen target is currently unknown. Within one base of it there is no much larger clone, and no base qualities were kept.

Frozen genomic DNA underwent high-throughput TCRbeta CDR3 sequencing by immunoSEQ, including PCR amplification, mapping, bias correction and internal controls. The authors processed their data as follows. Productive rearrangements were retained, and unique TCRbeta sequences were defined by the CDR3 nucleotide sequence together with the V and J gene. For classification of a sequence as donor-reactive, at least 5-fold expansion in CFSE-low cells relative to unstimulated pre-transplant cells and a frequency of at least 0.01% were required. Per-subject minimum frequency thresholds, based on the lowest-template unstimulated sample, ensured at least 90% detection power. Jensen-Shannon divergence between the top 1000 TCRbeta sequences after and before transplant was used to measure repertoire turnover. Two-sided Fisher's exact tests were used to test for changes in how often donor-reactive sequences were detected. Entries here come from immuneACCESS through TCRdb and include only in-frame sequences with V and J called. Some clones fail to appear in such tables; in the studies checked, an unresolved V gene covers under half of the shortfall, and the cause of the remainder is unknown. V, J and clone size reflect that table, while D and trimming were determined from the DNA. The sample includes tens of thousands of clones, with approximately 81% observed a single time. In total, the top ten clones hold approximately 2.1% of the sample.

This TCR derives from a human patient who received a liver transplant. After a transplant, certain T cells may trace back to the graft donor. This chain is built from TRBV18 and TRBJ2-7; the D gene lacks a confident call. The source material was CD4+ T cells from blood, sampled around 50 months after liver transplant. The sequence in DNA is TGTGCCAGCTCACCACCGTTGCAGGCCAAGGGTGGCTACGAGCAGTACTTC. Translated, it gives CASSPPLQAKGGYEQYF.